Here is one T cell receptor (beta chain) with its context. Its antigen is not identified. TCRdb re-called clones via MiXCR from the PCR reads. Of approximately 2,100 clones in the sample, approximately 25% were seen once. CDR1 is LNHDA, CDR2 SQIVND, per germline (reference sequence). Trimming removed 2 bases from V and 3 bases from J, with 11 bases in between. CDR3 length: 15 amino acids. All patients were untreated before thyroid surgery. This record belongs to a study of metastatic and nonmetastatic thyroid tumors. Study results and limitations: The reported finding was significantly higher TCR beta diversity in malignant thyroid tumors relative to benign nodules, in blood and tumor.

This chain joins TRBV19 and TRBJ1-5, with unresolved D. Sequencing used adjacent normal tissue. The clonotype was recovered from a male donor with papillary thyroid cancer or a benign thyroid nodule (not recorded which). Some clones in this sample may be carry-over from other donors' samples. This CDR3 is CASSITHLNNQPQHF. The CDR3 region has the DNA TGTGCCAGTAGTATAACCCACCTTAACAATCAGCCCCAGCATTTT.